Listed here is a single T cell receptor beta chain. Its antigen specificity is not known. There are no base qualities to consult, and no much larger clone falls within one base. This record comes from a study of control samples from healthy donors and cancer patients (dated by TCRdb to the early 2020s). V and J are truncated by 3 bases and 1 base respectively, leaving an intervening sequence of 11 bases. The CDR3 sequence holds 15 residues, the cysteine and phenylalanine included. The kept DNA is CDR3 alone, 45 bases in frame from the first base. For CDR1 and CDR2, the germline V gene lists MGHRA and YSYEKL. The library was prepared using the immunoSEQ multiplex PCR assay. TCRdb provides this immuneACCESS table in a form limited to in-frame rearrangements. Some clones are lacking; in checked studies, under half of them reflect an unresolved V gene, and why the rest are absent is not known. The table for this sample lists 140,000 to 150,000 clones; about nine tenths of them were counted only once. The ten largest clones add up to about 3.2% of the sample.

This chain is built from TRBV4-1 and TRBJ2-3, with a tentative D gene TRBD2 over 6 matching bases. The receptor comes from a young man in good health. Material: blood. The nucleotides are TGCGCCAGCAGCCATATTAGCGGACGCACAGATACGCAGTATTTT. Its translation reads: CASSHISGRTDTQYF.